The clone carrying this T cell receptor beta chain was seen a few times. A clone one base away is much larger, so this may be a read error. Time point here: newly diagnosed GD, antithyroid drugs for less than 3 months. The TCR library was made from RNA extracted from PBMCs. The sample is drawn from a study of regulatory T cells in long-lasting Graves disease. The CDR3 totals 13 residues. CDR1 is SNHLY, CDR2 FYNNEI, per germline. Building of the TCR beta libraries involved iRepertoire HTBI primers and Arm-PCR of CDR3 regions. MiXCR, applied by TCRdb to the multiplex PCR reads, yields one record per CDR3 protein. The table lists 620,000 or so distinct CDR3 sequences, less than 20% of them singletons. The same data also contributed to another study, on T cells in Graves' hyperthyroidism and ophthalmopathy.

The sequencing here drew on peripheral blood mononuclear cells (PBMCs), taken at new diagnosis, from a patient treated with antithyroid drugs. J is TRBJ2-7 and V is TRBV2; D is uncertain. This sequence was found in a woman aged 25-40 years with Graves disease. The DNA for the CDR3 is TGTGTCAGCAGTCTCAACTTAGACTACGAGCAGTACTTC. This encodes CVSSLNLDYEQYF.